The present TCR beta chain was sequenced within a study of blood T cells in healthy people across ages (dated by TCRdb to 2015 to 2017). General notes on the study: In model experiments, template switching captured roughly one uniquely barcoded TCR beta cDNA molecule for every two T cells. To track age-related changes in TCR beta repertoire diversity, the study relied on deep sequencing normalized with unique cDNA molecular identifiers. Four age groups were formed from the donors: young (average approximately 17 years), middle-aged (approximately 40), aged (approximately 60) and long-lived (around 80). To avoid experimental bias, donors of different ages were distributed randomly across sequencing lanes. Using the same blood draw, the study looked at two additional independent replicas of 1 million unique cDNA reads for two donors, one aged 18 to 30 and the other aged 80 or older. What the authors observed across the whole study: Because donor CMV infection status was unknown, age-related changes in expanded clonotypes were potentially confounded. Conclusive comparison of naive and antigen-experienced compartments was prevented by the profiling of bulk unsorted PBMCs. Compared with the aged group, the long-lived group had more naive CD4+ T cells, fewer expanded clones and increased TCR diversity, a pattern suggesting age selection. As age increased, observed TCR beta diversity per million T cells dropped in a roughly linear way, and a significant reduction was already evident by age 40. Estimates of total diversity from one million sequenced T cells were regarded as lower bounds and underestimates. A strong correlation was found between observed TCR beta diversity and the percentage of naive T cells measured by flow cytometry.

Donors were approximately 42 systemically healthy Caucasian individuals from Russia aged roughly 6 to 100 years. Each donor gave about 9.7 milliliters of peripheral blood, drawn into EDTA-treated Vacutainer tubes. Ficoll-Paque density-gradient centrifugation was used to isolate PBMCs, with at least 7 million obtained per sample. Trizol reagent was used to extract total RNA from the PBMCs, yielding at least 6 micrograms per sample. Naive CD45RAhigh/CD27high T cell percentages were measured by flow cytometry on a PBMC aliquot from every donor. The library was produced with 5' RACE. Reads for this sample came from an Illumina HiSeq 2500. A second 7 to 11 cycle PCR used a sample-barcoded 5' primer and a J-beta primer mix. A template-switch 5' adaptor carrying 12 random nucleotides introduced a unique molecular identifier onto each TCR beta cDNA molecule. At least 2.5 million CDR3-containing paired-end reads were obtained from each sample. First-strand cDNA synthesis was performed from all RNA using the Mint cDNA synthesis kit, with priming by a TRBC-specific oligonucleotide. After uracil-DNA glycosylase treatment, a first 18-cycle PCR used universal primers M1SS and BC2_uni_R on all cDNA. As for how the authors treated the data: Normalization of each sample was performed by random selection of 1 million high-quality reads, each carrying a distinct molecular identifier. Instead of being binned into consensus sequences, reads that shared molecular identifiers were thrown out. CDR3 identification, clonotype clustering and error correction used MiTCR with a Q25 quality threshold and the strictest error-elimination algorithm. A nonparametric unseen species model using Euler transformation provided a lower-bound estimate of total TCR beta diversity. TCRdb trimmed the raw reads at Q25, called clones with MiXCR and kept productive beta chains. Entries are consolidated by CDR3 protein sequence, retaining the most common genes and DNA. The V and J calls were not made by the authors but by TCRdb's processing. The table for this sample lists fewer than 2,000,000 distinct CDR3 sequences; 34% of them were counted only once. Jointly, the top ten make up around 11% of the sample.

V is shortened by 7 bases, J by 4 bases, and the region joining them spans 17 bases. Measured from the cysteine to the phenylalanine, the CDR3 is 15 residues long. The kept DNA is CDR3 alone, 45 bases in frame from the first base. CDR1 is given as SNHLY and CDR2 as FYNNEI, both from the germline V gene. About this clonotype: Its antigen is unknown. One base away there is no much larger clone; base qualities are not given.

Sequenced input: blood. This sequence originates from a woman aged 25-40 years in good health. Rearrangement joined TRBV2 to TRBJ1-5; no D gene call is confident. The CDR3 protein is CASTKAIDRNQPQHF. Read as DNA, the sequence is TGTGCCAGCACTAAAGCCATAGACCGGAATCAGCCCCAGCATTTT.